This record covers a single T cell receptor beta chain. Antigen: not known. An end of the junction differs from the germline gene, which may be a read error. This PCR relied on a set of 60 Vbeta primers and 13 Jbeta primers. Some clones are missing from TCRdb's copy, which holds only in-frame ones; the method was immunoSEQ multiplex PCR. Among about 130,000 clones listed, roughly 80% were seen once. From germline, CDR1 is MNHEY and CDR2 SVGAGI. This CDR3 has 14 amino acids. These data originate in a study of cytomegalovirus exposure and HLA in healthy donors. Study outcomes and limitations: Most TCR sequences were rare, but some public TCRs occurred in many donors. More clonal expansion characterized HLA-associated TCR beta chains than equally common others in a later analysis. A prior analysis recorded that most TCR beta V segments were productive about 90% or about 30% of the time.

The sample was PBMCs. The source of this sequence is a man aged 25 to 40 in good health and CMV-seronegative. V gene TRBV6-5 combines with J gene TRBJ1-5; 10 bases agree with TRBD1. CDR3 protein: CASRPTGGNQPQHF. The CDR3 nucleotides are TGTGCCAGCAGGCCGACAGGGGGCAACCAGCCCCAGCATTTT.